These 14 T cell receptor beta chains came from one sample sequenced in a study of Ad26.COV2.S vaccination and SARS-CoV-2 variants. Described treatment: roughly 19 received Ad26.COV2.S at low or high dose, single or two shots; 5 received placebo; per-sample allocation not given. On day 63 after the first injection, vaccine and placebo recipients gave samples. TCRdb keeps only in-frame clones here, not all; method: immunoSEQ multiplex PCR. This table holds some 350,000 clones, 80% to 90% found once. The material sequenced was peripheral blood, taken in a trial of Ad26.COV2.S vaccine versus placebo. The receptors originated from a person between 18 and 65 years old who received the Ad26.COV2.S COVID-19 vaccine or a placebo.

The chain uses TRBV7-2 and TRBJ1-2; the D gene is possibly TRBD1 (5 bases). Germline loops: CDR1 SGHTA, CDR2 FQGNSA. The CDR3 totals 16 residues. Trimming took 0 bases from V and 0 from J, leaving 11 bases between them. The CDR3 loop reads CASSLAAGRPNYGYTF. The CDR3 DNA reads TGTGCCAGCAGCTTAGCTGCGGGACGGCCTAACTATGGCTACACCTTC.

This chain links TRBV25-1 with TRBJ2-1; 8 bases agree with TRBD2. J gave up 7 bases and V 6 bases, and 8 bases lay outside the gene matches. The V gene's germline CDR1 is MGHDK and CDR2 SYGVNS. The CDR3 runs 14 residues. The CDR3 DNA reads as TGTGCCAGCAGCTTAGCGGGGTGGTTTAATGAGCAGTTCTTC. Protein: CASSLAGWFNEQFF.

About this clone itself: The same CDR3 also results from other DNA sequences found in this sample. The rearrangement joins TRBV7-2 to TRBJ2-1; 8 nucleotides line up with TRBD2. Trimming removed 0 bases from V and 0 bases from J; junction bases left unmatched: 1. The CDR3 runs to 16 residues. The germline V gene has CDR1 SGHTA and CDR2 FQGNSA. This chain's CDR3 is CASSLAGTSSYNEQFF. The CDR3 DNA sequence: TGTGCCAGCAGCTTAGCCGGGACTAGCTCCTACAATGAGCAGTTCTTC.

The chain couples TRBV5-3 to TRBJ1-5; 7 positions agree with TRBD1. TRBV5-3 is labeled an ORF, and its function is uncertain. This CDR3 comprises 16 residues. The V and J ends lost 0 bases and 3 bases, in that order; junction bases with no gene match: 6. The CDR3 loop is CARSLGGGDFNQPQHF. DNA for the CDR3: TGTGCCAGAAGCTTGGGAGGGGGCGATTTCAATCAGCCCCAGCATTTT.

The chain recombines TRBV6-5 with TRBJ1-2; D is undetermined. Trimming took off 2 bases at V and 1 base at J, with 11 bases between the two ends. There are 15 residues in the CDR3. From germline, CDR1 is MNHEY and CDR2 SVGAGI. This CDR3 reads CASSYSGNFNYGYTF. In DNA, the CDR3 is TGTGCCAGCAGTTACAGCGGAAATTTTAACTATGGCTACACCTTC.

The rearrangement links TRBV27 to TRBJ2-1; the match to TRBD2 covers 12 bases. The length of the CDR3 is 15 residues. The germline gives CDR1 MNHEY, CDR2 SMNVEV (reference sequence). V trimming: 5 bases; J trimming: 7 bases; junction bases outside the gene matches: 6. CDR3 sequence: CASSRLAGVSNEQFF. Written as DNA, the CDR3 is TGTGCCAGCAGTCGACTAGCGGGAGTTTCGAATGAGCAGTTCTTC.

This sequence joins TRBV18 and TRBJ1-1; weak D call: TRBD1 (5 bases). Germline-derived CDR1 and CDR2 are KGHSH and LQKENI. The CDR3 runs 13 residues. V gave up 6 bases and J gave up 1 base, with 9 bases separating them. The CDR3 DNA sequence: TGTGCCAGCTCTCGGGGGACGAACACTGAAGCTTTCTTT. Encoded protein: CASSRGTNTEAFF.

V and J are TRBV7-2 and TRBJ1-1; no reliable D call. CDR3 length: 12 amino acids. Germline CDR1 and CDR2: SGHTA and FQGNSA. V was pared by 4 bases and J by 6 bases, with 9 bases between. The CDR3 reads CASSSPYAEAFF. CDR3 coding DNA: TGTGCCAGCAGCTCTCCTTACGCTGAAGCTTTCTTT.

Points on this clone: An end of the junction does not agree with germline; a read error may underlie this. The chain recombines TRBV28 with TRBJ2-7; the D call may be TRBD1 or TRBD2 (7 bases each). Germline V gene lookup returns CDR1 MDHEN and CDR2 SYDVKM. There are 13 residues in the CDR3. The CDR3 protein is CATSPGGAYEQYF. Written as DNA, the CDR3 is TGTGCCACCAGTCCAGGGGGGGCCTACGAGCAGTACTTC.

The chain links TRBV15 to TRBJ2-1, with 10 bases aligning to TRBD2. Looked up from germline, CDR1 is LNHNV and CDR2 is YYDKDF (reference sequence). The ends lost 3 bases at V and 2 bases at J; junction bases unmatched: 1. CDR3 length: 15 amino acids. The CDR3 nucleotides are TGTGCCACCAGCAGCCTAGCGGGGGCCTACAATGAGCAGTTCTTC. Translating gives CATSSLAGAYNEQFF.

This clone was detected a few times. The chain carries TRBV2 and TRBJ2-3, with D unclear. The CDR3 runs 14 residues. Trimming pared 9 bases from V and 4 bases from J, leaving 17 bases between. CDR1 is SNHLY and CDR2 is FYNNEI in the germline V gene. The CDR3 loop is CASLAGPWADTQYF. The CDR3 region has the DNA TGTGCCAGTCTGGCCGGGCCATGGGCAGATACGCAGTATTTT.

CDR3: CASSSKQGNYGYTF. The CDR3 nucleotides read TGTGCCAGCAGCTCGAAACAGGGGAACTATGGCTACACCTTC. The V call is TRBV5-4, the J call TRBJ1-2; 7 bases are shared with TRBD1. CDR1 is SGHNT, CDR2 YYREEE, per germline (reference sequence). V trimming: 3 bases; J trimming: 2 bases; junction bases outside the gene matches: 4. This CDR3 is 14 amino acids long.

V usage is TRBV10-3 and J usage is TRBJ2-1; TRBD2 matches 10 bases. Germline CDR1 and CDR2: ENHRY and SYGVKD. The CDR3 loop spans 17 amino acids. V lost 2 bases, J lost 7 bases, and 11 bases stayed unmatched. CDR3 coding DNA: TGTGCCATCAGTGAGGGGTTGGTACTAGCGGGGAAGAATGAGCAGTTCTTC. This translates into CAISEGLVLAGKNEQFF.

The V call is TRBV21-1, the J call TRBJ2-7; TRBD2, the D gene given by the table, was not confirmed from the DNA. TRBV21-1 is classified as a pseudogene. The CDR3 totals 12 residues. CDR3 sequence: CASSLNGYEQYF. The CDR3 DNA sequence: TGTGCCAGCAGCCTCAACGGGTACGAGCAGTACTTC.